The text below deals with one T cell receptor (beta chain). The antigen is not known. The data originate from a study of T cell responses to AZD1222 COVID-19 vaccine. Study in general: Second doses at about 4 or about 12 weeks were pooled. Study observations and caveats: The donor cohort was predominantly white British with a female majority, and clonal diversity may have been underestimated. Close to half of spike-specific TCRs reportedly recognize unmutated variant regions. At baseline, just a handful of AZD1222 recipients tested seropositive.

Germline V gene lookup returns CDR1 SGHRS and CDR2 YFSETQ. The CDR3 length is 15 residues. V was clipped by 1 base and J by 1 base, with 8 bases between them. The repertoire was sequenced with immunoSEQ multiplex PCR; TCRdb's copy has only in-frame clones and lacks some. This table holds 75,000 to 100,000 clones, 80% to 90% found once. The clonotype originates from an adult in good health. The V and J genes are TRBV5-1 and TRBJ2-2, with D tentatively TRBD1 (6 bases). Sample: peripheral blood, taken on day 0 of AZD1222 vaccination. Written as DNA, the CDR3 is TGCGCCAGCAGCTTGCTGGGACAGAACACCGGGGAGCTGTTTTTT. It is translated as CASSLLGQNTGELFF.